These 8 T cell receptor beta chains were sequenced from one sample in a study of T cell responses to AZD1222 COVID-19 vaccine. Only in-frame clones appear in the TCRdb table, and some are missing; sequencing was by immunoSEQ multiplex PCR. The sample includes under 150,000 clones, about 94% seen only once; the top ten take 5% to 7%. The sequences come from peripheral blood, collected on day 0 of AZD1222 vaccination. These receptors all stem from an adult in good health.

The chain recombines TRBV5-4 with TRBJ1-2; D perhaps matches TRBD1 (6 bases). Germline loops: CDR1 SGHNT, CDR2 YYREEE (reference sequence). The CDR3 sequence is 13 residues long. The V end lost 10 bases, the J end lost 7 bases, and 20 bases lay between the germline ends. The CDR3 loop is CADRPRELFGYTF. In DNA form, the CDR3 reads TGTGCCGACAGGCCCAGGGAACTCTTTGGCTACACCTTC.

This chain connects TRBV28 to TRBJ1-6, with 9 bases matching TRBD1. The ends lost 5 bases at V and 0 bases at J; junction bases unmatched: 8. The CDR3 totals 18 residues. Germline V CDR1 and CDR2: MDHEN, SYDVKM. CDR3 nucleotides: TGTGCCAGCAGTGCTCCGGGACAGGGCCTCTCCTATAATTCACCCCTCCACTTT. This encodes CASSAPGQGLSYNSPLHF.

This chain links TRBV6-5 with TRBJ1-4; D uncertain. CDR3 size: 15 residues. The germline gives CDR1 MNHEY, CDR2 SVGAGI. The V end was cut by 0 bases, the J end by 10 bases, with 15 bases between. The CDR3 region is CASSYSGQVAGKLFF. CDR3 nucleotides: TGTGCCAGCAGTTACTCTGGGCAGGTGGCCGGAAAACTGTTTTTT.

This sequence joins TRBV9 and TRBJ1-4, with a weak D call TRBD1 (5 bases). The CDR3 sequence is 15 residues long. Trimming stripped 0 bases from V and 4 bases from J, with 10 bases between. The germline V gene encodes CDR1 SGDLS and CDR2 YYNGEE. The CDR3 loop is CASSVGGARNEKLFF. CDR3 coding DNA: TGTGCCAGCAGCGTAGGAGGGGCCCGTAATGAAAAACTGTTTTTT.

Only a few counts were recorded for this clone. The V and J genes are TRBV28 and TRBJ2-7; 7 bases match TRBD1. The V gene end was trimmed by 7 bases and the J gene end by 3 bases; junction bases not matched to a gene: 6. Germline CDR1 and CDR2: MDHEN and SYDVKM. This CDR3 is built from 13 residues. The CDR3 sequence is CASNRDSNYEQYF. Here the CDR3 DNA reads TGTGCCAGCAACCGGGACAGCAACTACGAGCAGTACTTC. The entire variable domain, with the rest obtained from reference TRBV28 and TRBJ2-7, is as follows: DVKVTQSSRYLVKRTGEKVFLECVQDMDHENMFWYRQDPGLGLRLIYFSYDVKMKEKGDIPEGYSVSREKKERFSLILESASTNQTSMYLCASNRDSNYEQYFGPGTRLTVT.

The chain carries TRBV12-5 and TRBJ1-2; 7 nucleotides match TRBD1. Germline CDR1 is LGHNT and CDR2 is FRNRAP. CDR3 length equals 14 residues. J was trimmed by 6 bases and V by 1 base; bases with no gene match: 5. The DNA for the CDR3 is TGTGCTAGTGGTTTGGGCCCAGGGGGAAATGGCTACACCTTC. As protein: CASGLGPGGNGYTF.

V and J are TRBV28 and TRBJ1-1; D not certain. Deletions cut 6 bases from V and 0 bases from J, with 14 bases between. The CDR3 totals 15 residues. In germline, CDR1 is MDHEN, CDR2 SYDVKM. CDR3 sequence: CASRIPGVMNTEAFF. In DNA form, the CDR3 reads TGTGCCAGCAGGATCCCCGGTGTCATGAACACTGAAGCTTTCTTT.

A single count supports this clone. The genes are TRBV7-7 and TRBJ1-3; tentative D call: TRBD1 (5 bases). The length of the CDR3 is 13 residues. Trimming removed 5 bases from V and 4 bases from J, with 9 bases in between. Germline CDR1 is SSHAT and CDR2 is FNYEAQ (reference sequence). CDR3 residues: CASSDSPGNTIYF. Written as DNA, the CDR3 is TGTGCCAGCAGCGACAGCCCCGGAAACACCATATATTTT.